The TCR beta chain described here comes from a study of blood T cell repertoires in COVID-19 (dated by TCRdb to about 2020). Some background on the complete study: Samples from collaborators originated in the United States, Italy and Spain and spanned both the acute and convalescent phases of COVID-19. Deeply sampled blood TCRbeta repertoires from subjects exposed to, actively infected with, or recovered from COVID-19 were included in the dataset. The repertoires were released in a freely available public database meant as a resource for research on the immune response to SARS-CoV-2. Samples were obtained from the ongoing ImmuneRACE study (first 160 participants) and from 1,200 or so subjects provided by 6 global collaborators. The material from the prospective study consisted of cDNA or gDNA derived from T cells, B-cell-depleted T cells, or PBMCs. Where HLA class I and class II types were available, the types were taken from metadata supplied by the sample provider, not from assay-based typing. Sample metadata almost always included a de-identified subject ID, COVID-19 status, age in years and sex.

In the case of this clone: The clone's antigen remains unknown. No clone much larger than this one lies a single base away; base qualities are absent.

The CDR3 numbers 16 residues from cysteine through phenylalanine. Only the CDR3 DNA is retained, 48 bases long and in frame from the first base. A distance of 12 bases separates the germline ends of V and J, which lose 0 bases and 0 bases respectively. In the germline V gene (reference sequence), CDR1 corresponds to SGHNT and CDR2 to YYREEE. What the research found in general, with its limitations: The amount of clinical and demographic metadata varied by source and participant and was provided uncurated.

TCRbeta CDR3 regions were amplified from genomic DNA using the immunoSEQ Assay, a bias-controlled multiplex PCR. The study's processing was this. Within the assay, amplification of reference gene primers was used to estimate how many nucleated cells each sample contained. Sequence reads were collapsed and filtered to measure the absolute abundance of every unique TCRbeta CDR3 rearrangement. Productive Simpson clonality was computed per sample as the square root of Simpson's diversity index over productive rearrangements. TCRdb re-hosts the immuneACCESS table, in-frame sequences only. Its copies lack some clones; in the studies checked, an unresolved V gene accounts for under half of them, and the cause for the rest is not known. V, J and clone size are those of that table, while D and trimming were read from the DNA. This sample lists 200,000 or so clones; 60% to 85% were detected once. The biggest ten clones account for around 5.1% of the sample.

Each collaborating institution followed its own protocols to collect whole blood in K2EDTA tubes. For TCRbeta analysis, collaborators shipped samples in one of three forms: frozen whole blood, isolated PBMCs, or DNA extracted from either of those sample types. Material for sequencing was peripheral blood. The V gene is TRBV5-4 and the J gene is TRBJ1-1; the D segment could be TRBD1, given 5 matching bases. This sequence originates from a woman aged 65 to 85 with acute or convalescent COVID-19. The bases are TGTGCCAGCAGCTTGGGGGGCAGAAATATGAACACTGAAGCTTTCTTT. Its product reads: CASSLGGRNMNTEAFF.